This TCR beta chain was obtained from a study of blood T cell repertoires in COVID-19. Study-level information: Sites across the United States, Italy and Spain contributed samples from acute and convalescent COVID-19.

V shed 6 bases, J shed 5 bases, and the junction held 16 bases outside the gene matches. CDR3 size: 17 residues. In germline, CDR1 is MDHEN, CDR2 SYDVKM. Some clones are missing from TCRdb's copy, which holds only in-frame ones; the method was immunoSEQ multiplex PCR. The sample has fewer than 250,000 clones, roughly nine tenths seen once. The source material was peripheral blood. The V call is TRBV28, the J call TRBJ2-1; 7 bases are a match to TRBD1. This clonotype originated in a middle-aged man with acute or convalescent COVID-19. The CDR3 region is CASSRRNWNRGNNEQFF. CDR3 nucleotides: TGTGCCAGCAGCCGTCGAAATTGGAACAGGGGAAACAATGAGCAGTTCTTC.